These 22 T cell receptor beta chains were sequenced from one sample in a study of cytomegalovirus exposure and HLA in healthy donors. The PCR employed 60 Vbeta primers together with 13 Jbeta primers. The assay was immunoSEQ multiplex PCR, and TCRdb's table has in-frame clones only and misses some. The data hold approximately 160,000 clones, with 75% to 85% observed a single time. Sequencing was done on a sample of PBMCs. The receptors were gathered from a man aged 30-40 years in good health and CMV-seropositive.

This clone turned up a few times. The V call is TRBV7-2, the J call TRBJ2-3; the D is unclear. This CDR3 region has 16 residues. V was cut by 1 base and J by 1 base, with 12 bases left in between. CDR1 is SGHTA, CDR2 FQGNSA, per germline. The CDR3 DNA reads TGTGCCAGCAGCTTAGGAGGCCGTCTGGGCACAGATACGCAGTATTTT. Protein: CASSLGGRLGTDTQYF. The full variable domain, completed using reference TRBV7-2 and TRBJ2-3, is GAGVSQSPSNKVTEKGKDVELRCDPISGHTALYWYRQSLGQGLEFLIYFQGNSAPDKSGLPSDRFSAERTGGSVSTLTIQRTQQEDSAVYLCASSLGGRLGTDTQYFGPGTRLTVL.

V usage is TRBV5-1 and J usage is TRBJ1-4; 7 positions agree with TRBD1. CDR3 length equals 14 residues. Germline V CDR1 and CDR2: SGHRS, YFSETQ. Germline trimming cut 0 bases from V and 7 bases from J; bases unmatched to any gene: 3. As DNA, the CDR3 is TGCGCCAGCAGCTTGGGACAGGGATTTGAAAAACTGTTTTTT. Protein product: CASSLGQGFEKLFF. Combining the CDR3 with reference TRBV5-1 and TRBJ1-4 gives the whole variable domain KAGVTQTPRYLIKTRGQQVTLSCSPISGHRSVSWYQQTPGQGLQFLFEYFSETQRNKGNFPGRFSGRQFSNSRSEMNVSTLELGDSALYLCASSLGQGFEKLFFGSGTQLSVL.

The chain couples TRBV30 to TRBJ2-3, with TRBD1 identical over 10 bases. The germline V gene encodes CDR1 GTSNPN and CDR2 SVGIG (reference sequence). There are 15 residues in the CDR3. The junction had 4 bases not matched to a gene; V was cut back by 0 bases and J by 4 bases. The DNA of the CDR3 is TGTGCCTGGAGTGTAGACAGGGGGCGCGCAGATACGCAGTATTTT. Its translation is CAWSVDRGRADTQYF.

The table lists this clone with a few counts. The chain combines TRBV19 with TRBJ2-7; 8 nucleotides match TRBD1. The CDR3 covers 15 residues. The germline gives CDR1 LNHDA, CDR2 SQIVND (reference sequence). The ends lost 6 bases at V and 7 bases at J; junction bases unmatched: 14. CDR3 sequence: CASSAQTGALGEQYF. The CDR3, as DNA: TGTGCCAGTAGCGCCCAGACAGGGGCCCTGGGGGAGCAGTACTTC.

The chain joins TRBV7-9 to TRBJ2-3; 7 bases fit TRBD1. From germline, CDR1 is SEHNR and CDR2 FQNEAQ (reference sequence). The CDR3 spans 17 residues. V gave up 1 base and J gave up 2 bases; unmatched junction bases: 9. CDR3 in DNA: TGTGCCAGCAGCTTAGGTAAGGGGGCCCCCCTCACAGATACGCAGTATTTT. Residues: CASSLGKGAPLTDTQYF.

V and J are TRBV5-1 and TRBJ2-7, with 8 bases identical to TRBD2. Germline V lookup: CDR1 SGHRS, CDR2 YFSETQ. This CDR3 comprises 13 residues. J lost 7 bases, V lost 0 bases, and 3 bases had no gene match. The CDR3 is CASSLEGTREQYF. The CDR3 DNA reads TGCGCCAGCAGCTTGGAGGGGACTAGGGAGCAGTACTTC.

The V and J genes are TRBV7-3 and TRBJ2-3; tentatively, D is TRBD2 (5 bases). V gave up 3 bases and J gave up 1 base, with 17 bases separating them. This CDR3 is 17 amino acids long. The germline CDR1 and CDR2 sequences are SGHTA and FQGTGA. CDR3 in amino acids: CASSLPVGGRRTDTQYF. The CDR3 DNA reads TGTGCCAGCAGCTTGCCCGTGGGCGGGCGTCGCACAGATACGCAGTATTTT.

V is TRBV10-3 and J is TRBJ1-2; D call uncertain. Germline assignment: CDR1 ENHRY and CDR2 SYGVKD. The CDR3 contains 13 residues. The V gene lost 3 bases and the J gene lost 4 bases, with 9 bases spanning the gap. The DNA for the CDR3 is TGTGCCATCAGTGATCGCGAATCCTATGGCTACACCTTC. This gives the protein CAISDRESYGYTF.

J is TRBJ2-7 and V is TRBV25-1, with a weak D call TRBD1 (5 bases). The CDR3 runs to 14 residues. The V end lost 4 bases, the J end lost 6 bases, and 16 bases lay between the germline ends. The germline V gene has CDR1 MGHDK and CDR2 SYGVNS. This CDR3 reads CASSVGRVLVEQYF. CDR3 sequence (DNA): TGTGCCAGCAGTGTGGGCAGGGTGTTGGTCGAGCAGTACTTC.

V gene TRBV18 combines with J gene TRBJ2-2; TRBD1 might be the D (5 bases). Deletions cut 3 bases from V and 5 bases from J, with 13 bases between. The CDR3 runs 15 residues. CDR1 and CDR2 (germline): KGHSH, LQKENI. The DNA for the CDR3 is TGTGCCAGCTCACCCCTCGACAGCTCGACCGGGGAGCTGTTTTTT. Encoded protein: CASSPLDSSTGELFF.

A remark on this clone: Other DNA sequences from this sample encode an identical CDR3 as well. The chain is built from TRBV19 and TRBJ2-1; D is ambiguous. The CDR3 length is 13 residues. The ends were cut back, 4 bases at V and 3 bases at J, with 7 bases in the middle. CDR1 is LNHDA and CDR2 is SQIVND in the germline V gene (reference sequence). CDR3 in DNA: TGTGCCAGTAGTACGAGTAGCTACAATGAGCAGTTCTTC. Its protein is CASSTSSYNEQFF. The full variable domain, with the rest looked up from reference TRBV19 and TRBJ2-1, is DGGITQSPKYLFRKEGQNVTLSCEQNLNHDAMYWYRQDPGQGLRLIYYSQIVNDFQKGDIAEGYSVSREKKESFPLTVTSAQKNPTAFYLCASSTSSYNEQFFGPGTRLTVL.

The chain carries TRBV18 and TRBJ1-2, with D possibly TRBD1 on 5 matching bases. Germline lookup yields CDR1 KGHSH and CDR2 LQKENI. The CDR3 is 15 amino acids. Trimming pared 3 bases from V and 3 bases from J, leaving 14 bases between. The DNA for the CDR3 is TGTGCCAGCTCACCCGACCGCGGAGGGGACTATGGCTACACCTTC. Amino acids: CASSPDRGGDYGYTF. The full variable domain, its missing parts supplied by reference TRBV18 and TRBJ1-2, is NAGVMQNPRHLVRRRGQEARLRCSPMKGHSHVYWYRQLPEEGLKFMVYLQKENIIDESGMPKERFSAEFPKEGPSILRIQQVVRGDSAAYFCASSPDRGGDYGYTFGSGTRLTVV.

This sequence joins TRBV5-1 and TRBJ1-3; no reliable D call. Trimming removed 0 bases from V and 1 base from J, with 5 bases in between. The CDR3 is made up of 14 amino acids. Germline-derived CDR1 and CDR2 are SGHRS and YFSETQ. The CDR3 nucleotides read TGCGCCAGCAGCTTGGCCGGGTCTGGAAACACCATATATTTT. Its translation: CASSLAGSGNTIYF.

The chain is built from TRBV28 and TRBJ2-7; D gene unclear. This CDR3 has 13 residues. V lost 4 bases, J lost 2 bases, and 9 bases lay in between. CDR1 and CDR2 from the germline V gene are MDHEN and SYDVKM. The CDR3 bases are TGTGCCAGCAGTTCAGTTTTGGCCTACGAGCAGTACTTC. Protein sequence: CASSSVLAYEQYF.

The J gene is TRBJ1-5, the V gene TRBV19, with 10 bases matching TRBD1. The CDR3 contains 14 residues. The V and J ends lost 4 bases and 6 bases, in that order; junction bases with no gene match: 3. The germline V gene has CDR1 LNHDA and CDR2 SQIVND (reference sequence). CDR3 loop: CASSRDRGRQPQHF. The CDR3 nucleotides read TGTGCCAGTAGTAGGGACAGGGGACGTCAGCCCCAGCATTTT.

The chain recombines TRBV2 with TRBJ2-1; TRBD1 might be the D (6 bases). Trimming took off 8 bases at V and 9 bases at J, with 11 bases between the two ends. Germline V gives CDR1 SNHLY, CDR2 FYNNEI. CDR3 length equals 11 residues. CDR3: CASFFRGEQFF. The CDR3 DNA sequence: TGTGCCAGCTTCTTCAGGGGTGAGCAGTTCTTC.

This chain uses TRBV28 with TRBJ1-1; D remains ambiguous. This CDR3 contains 11 residues. Germline CDR1 and CDR2: MDHEN and SYDVKM. V was clipped by 6 bases and J by 4 bases, with 6 bases between them. The CDR3: CASSRGTEAFF. Here the CDR3 DNA reads TGTGCCAGCAGCCGAGGCACTGAAGCTTTCTTT.

This chain uses TRBV5-1 with TRBJ2-7; 11 nucleotides match TRBD2. CDR3 size: 18 residues. V dropped 3 bases and J dropped 5; count of bases not matched to a gene: 16. Per germline, CDR1 SGHRS and CDR2 YFSETQ. The CDR3 is CASSSRGVAGGPGNEQYF. In DNA, the CDR3 is TGCGCCAGCAGCTCCCGGGGGGTAGCGGGAGGGCCTGGGAACGAGCAGTACTTC.

Concerning this clone itself: One end of the junction does not line up with germline, which may come from a read error. The chain has TRBV7-9 and TRBJ2-7; possibly TRBD1 for D (6 bases). Germline lookup yields CDR1 SEHNR and CDR2 FQNEAQ (reference sequence). The CDR3 length is 12 residues. The CDR3 spells CSSSLYRDEQYF. The CDR3 region has the DNA TGTTCCAGCAGCCTCTACAGGGACGAGCAGTACTTC. The variable domain in full, with the rest retrieved from reference TRBV7-9 and TRBJ2-7, is DTGVSQNPRHKITKRGQNVTFRCDPISEHNRLYWYRQTLGQGPEFLTYFQNEAQLEKSRLLSDRFSAERPKGSFSTLEIQRTEQGDSAMYLCSSSLYRDEQYFGPGTRLTVT.

J is TRBJ1-4 and V is TRBV30; no clear D. The CDR3 is 13 residues long. Trimming stripped 5 bases from V and 5 bases from J, with 12 bases between. Germline V gene lookup returns CDR1 GTSNPN and CDR2 SVGIG (reference sequence). The chain's CDR3 is CAWLAGSNEKLFF. The CDR3, as DNA: TGTGCCTGGTTGGCAGGATCGAATGAAAAACTGTTTTTT.

This clone occurred once. The chain links TRBV4-2 to TRBJ2-3, with TRBD2 matching over 7 bases. Germline V gene data show CDR1 as LGHNA and CDR2 as YNFKEQ. V gave up 1 base and J gave up 0 bases; unmatched junction bases: 7. The CDR3 consists of 17 residues. CDR3 nucleotide sequence: TGTGCCAGCAGCCAAGGGGGGGGAGGGAGAAGCACAGATACGCAGTATTTT. Translation gives CASSQGGGGRSTDTQYF.

V gene TRBV4-2 combines with J gene TRBJ1-5; 7 bases fit TRBD1. Germline trimming cut 0 bases from V and 5 bases from J; bases unmatched to any gene: 16. The CDR3 has 19 residues. Germline V CDR1 and CDR2: LGHNA, YNFKEQ. CDR3 nucleotides: TGTGCCAGCAGCCAAGAAAGGCGAGGACCCGAAGGGGGCCATCAGCCCCAGCATTTT. Its protein product is CASSQERRGPEGGHQPQHF.